This TCR beta chain was identified during a study of tumor-infiltrating lymphocytes in primary liver carcinoma. Broader study findings: Tumors had a significantly higher top-250-clone fraction than blood (p = 0.039).

Looked up from germline, CDR1 is ENHRY and CDR2 is SYGVKD. The CDR3 covers 14 residues. The study co-extracted DNA and RNA from around 20-30 mg of unsorted bulk tissue. The researchers produced TCR beta cDNA from 450 to 600 ng total RNA with a constant-region primer. Slightly modified ARM-PCR served as the procedure for the TCR beta libraries. These libraries came from three rounds of nested multiplex PCR. A C-beta reverse primer and TRBV1-TRBV30 forward primers served in each of the first two PCR rounds, at 9 to 11 cycles apiece. Using its own MiXCR run on the multiplex PCR reads, TCRdb lists one record per CDR3 protein. The sample consists of roughly 25,000 distinct CDR3 sequences, around 79% of them appearing once. As for this clonotype: The antigen remains undetermined. The junction departs from the called germline gene at one end, perhaps through a read error.

The TCR originated in a man in his forties with primary liver carcinoma and hepatitis B virus infection. The sequenced material came from liver tumor tissue from sampling region 3. Subset in this sample: tumor region T3, left-lateral pole. This chain uses TRBV10-3 with TRBJ1-1; D gene ambiguous. The CDR3 bases are TGTGCCATTAGTGACCGCTACACGAGCACTGAAGCTTTCTTT. Protein: CAISDRYTSTEAFF.